What follows is one T cell receptor beta chain and its context. Its antigen is currently unknown. The sample belongs to a study of T cells and Merkel cell carcinoma outcomes. Study-level findings and limits: Reportedly, T-cell repertoire with density predicts Merkel cell carcinoma outcomes.

Profiled with immunoSEQ multiplex PCR; TCRdb holds only in-frame clones, not every one. The sample shows around 8,900 clones, approximately 81% of them seen only once. The source is a human donor with Merkel cell carcinoma. The sequencing sample was made of tumor tissue from Merkel cell carcinoma.

In DNA form, the CDR3 reads TGTGCCAGCAGCTTAGACAGGGCAGGCGGCTACACCTTC. Its translation is CASSLDRAGGYTF. The gene calls are TRBV11-2 and TRBJ1-2; D possibly corresponds to TRBD1 (5 bases). Germline V gene lookup returns CDR1 SGHAT and CDR2 FQNNGV. The CDR3 loop spans 13 amino acids. The V end lost 0 bases, the J end lost 8 bases, and 10 bases lay between the germline ends.